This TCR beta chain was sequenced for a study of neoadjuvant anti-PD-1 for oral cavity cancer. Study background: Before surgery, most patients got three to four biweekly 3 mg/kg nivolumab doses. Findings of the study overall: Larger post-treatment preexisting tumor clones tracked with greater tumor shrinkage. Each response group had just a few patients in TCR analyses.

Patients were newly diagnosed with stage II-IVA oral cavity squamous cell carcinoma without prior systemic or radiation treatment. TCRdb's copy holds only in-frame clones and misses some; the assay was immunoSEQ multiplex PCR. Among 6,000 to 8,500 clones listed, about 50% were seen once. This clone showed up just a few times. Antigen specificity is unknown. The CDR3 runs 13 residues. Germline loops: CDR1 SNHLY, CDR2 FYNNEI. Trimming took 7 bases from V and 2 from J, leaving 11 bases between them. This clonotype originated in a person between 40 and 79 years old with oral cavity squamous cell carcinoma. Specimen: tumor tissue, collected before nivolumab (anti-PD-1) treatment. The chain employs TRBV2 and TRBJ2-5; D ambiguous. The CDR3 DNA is TGTGCCAGCAATTCCATAGTTCAAGAGACCCAGTACTTC. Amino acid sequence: CASNSIVQETQYF.